What follows describes a single TCR beta chain. The data were produced by immunoSEQ multiplex PCR, yet TCRdb's version contains in-frame clones alone and is incomplete. The sample includes 90,000 or so clones, around 90% of them seen just once. CDR1 is SGDLS and CDR2 is YYNGEE in the germline V gene. Trimming removed 4 bases from V and 4 bases from J, with 11 bases in between. This CDR3 spans 13 amino acids. The data were taken from a study of control samples from healthy donors and cancer patients. This receptor was identified in a woman aged 70-85 years in good health. The chain carries TRBV9 and TRBJ2-5; D assignment may be TRBD1 or TRBD2 (6 bases each). Sequences were obtained from blood. As DNA, the CDR3 is TGTGCCAGCAGCTGGGGGGCGGGAGAGACCCAGTACTTC. This gives the protein CASSWGAGETQYF.